This paragraph reports one T cell receptor (beta chain). What it binds is not known. This CDR3 comprises 15 residues. Germline V lookup: CDR1 SGHRS, CDR2 YFSETQ. J was trimmed by 5 bases and V by 4 bases; bases with no gene match: 9. PCR used 60 Vbeta primers and 13 Jbeta primers. Sequenced by immunoSEQ multiplex PCR; TCRdb stores in-frame clones only, minus some. The table shows under 200,000 clones, with around 80% occurring only once. The data derive from a study of cytomegalovirus exposure and HLA in healthy donors. Study-wide findings and caveats: A later analysis reportedly identified an Asian-associated ancestry cluster as carrying fewer N-insertions than the roughly 600-donor mean.

Healthy individuals who donated bone marrow served as the donors. This chain connects TRBV5-1 to TRBJ2-5, with 9 bases matching TRBD1. The sequence derives from a male donor in good health and CMV-seropositive. The source material was PBMCs. CDR3 DNA: TGCGCCAGCAGCCCGTCGACAGGGGGTTCCGAGACCCAGTACTTC. Translating gives CASSPSTGGSETQYF.